This T cell receptor (beta chain) stems from a study of cytomegalovirus exposure and HLA in healthy donors. Notes on this clone: Its antigen remains unidentified.

With 60 Vbeta and 13 Jbeta primers, the PCR was carried out. The method was immunoSEQ multiplex PCR; TCRdb's version includes in-frame clones alone and lacks a portion of them. The repertoire holds fewer than 95,000 clones, with over 75% as singletons. Study-wide results and caveats: Later analysis placed DRB1 highest and HLA-C lowest in TCR association rates, which differed by HLA locus. Later examination showed HLA-associated TCR beta chains had greater clonal expansion than equally common others. Available immune exposure information covered CMV serostatus only.

Germline V gives CDR1 LNHDA, CDR2 SQIVND (reference sequence). The V and J ends lost 4 bases and 7 bases respectively, with 11 bases between them. The CDR3 length is 13 residues. The clonotype was recovered from a man younger than 35 in good health and CMV-seronegative. Sequencing was performed on PBMCs. The chain carries TRBV19 and TRBJ1-5; perhaps TRBD1 as D (5 bases). CDR3 amino acids: CASSTGISQPQHF. The DNA of the CDR3 is TGTGCCAGTAGTACAGGGATATCACAGCCCCAGCATTTT.